Listed below are T cell receptor beta chains from one sample, sequenced in a study of shared clonotypes between healthy human individuals. Some clones are missing from TCRdb's copy, which holds only in-frame ones; the method was immunoSEQ multiplex PCR. Here the sample spans nearly 1,000,000 clones, roughly 72% being singletons. The sequenced material came from memory CD4+ T cells sorted from blood. Every receptor here comes from a man between 18 and 29 years old in good health. Both conserved end residues are part of each CDR3. The D gene is left open where the match is weak. Part of the rows lack a size; the others show once, few, many or a class for expanded clones.

NA | TRBD1 | TRBJ2-2 | TRBV10-3 | CAIRGTGGINTGELFF | TGTGCCATCAGGGGGACAGGGGGCATAAACACCGGGGAGCTGTTTTTT
NA | NA | TRBJ1-5 | TRBV2 | CASSRREQDSNQPQHF | TGTGCCAGCAGTAGAAGGGAACAGGATAGCAATCAGCCCCAGCATTTT
NA | TRBD2 | TRBJ2-7 | TRBV27 | CASSSPSGASYEQYF | TGTGCCAGCAGTTCCCCCAGCGGGGCCTCCTACGAGCAGTACTTC
NA | TRBD1 | TRBJ1-6 | TRBV18 | CASSPLTGDHSPLHF | TGTGCCAGCTCACCTCTGACAGGGGACCATTCACCCCTCCACTTT
NA | NA | TRBJ1-2 | TRBV15 | CATSRDLVGTNYGYTF | TGTGCCACCAGCAGAGATCTGGTGGGAACCAACTATGGCTACACCTTC
once | NA | TRBJ1-3 | TRBV6-5 | CASREPSGNTIYF | TGTGCCAGCAGGGAACCCTCTGGAAACACCATATATTTT
few | NA | TRBJ1-2 | TRBV7-9 | CASSPTGYGYTF | TGTGCCAGCAGCCCCACAGGTTATGGCTACACCTTC
NA | NA | TRBJ1-1 | TRBV18 | CASSPQEENTEAFF | TGTGCCAGCTCACCACAGGAAGAGAACACTGAAGCTTTCTTT
NA | NA | TRBJ2-3 | TRBV20-1 | CTSGWEDTQYF | TGCACCTCTGGCTGGGAGGATACGCAGTATTTT
NA | NA | TRBJ1-1 | TRBV25-1 | CASSPYDRNTEAFF | TGTGCCAGCAGTCCGTACGATCGGAACACTGAAGCTTTCTTT
NA | NA | TRBJ1-5 | TRBV28 | CASSFGQYSNQPQHF | TGTGCCAGCAGTTTTGGACAGTATAGCAATCAGCCCCAGCATTTT
many | NA | TRBJ1-3 | TRBV19 | CASRTSGNTIYF | TGTGCCAGTAGGACCTCTGGAAACACCATATATTTT
NA | NA | TRBJ1-1 | TRBV7-2 | CASSYRGGTEAFF | TGTGCCAGCAGCTACCGAGGGGGCACTGAAGCTTTCTTT
NA | TRBD1 | TRBJ1-4 | TRBV5-1 | CASSRGQGDEKLFF | TGCGCCAGCAGCCGGGGACAGGGCGATGAAAAACTGTTTTTT
NA | NA | TRBJ1-1 | TRBV2 | CASSEGRNTEAFF | TGTGCCAGCAGTGAAGGCAGAAACACTGAAGCTTTCTTT
NA | NA | TRBJ1-5 | TRBV7-8 | CASSPIERSNQPQHF | TGTGCCAGCAGCCCCATAGAGAGGAGCAATCAGCCCCAGCATTTT
NA | TRBD2 | TRBJ2-7 | TRBV19 | CASSGLAGGRYEQYF | TGTGCCAGCTCGGGGCTAGCGGGAGGTCGCTACGAGCAGTACTTC
NA | NA | TRBJ2-7 | TRBV19 | CASRYSASYEQYF | TGTGCCAGTAGGTACTCAGCCTCCTACGAGCAGTACTTC
NA | NA | TRBJ1-4 | TRBV5-1 | CASSSGEKLFF | TGCGCCAGCAGTTCCGGAGAAAAACTGTTTTTT
once | NA | TRBJ2-5 | TRBV7-2 | CASSLAGGLRETQYF | TGTGCCAGCAGCTTAGCGGGCGGGTTACGAGAGACCCAGTACTTC
few | NA | TRBJ2-2 | TRBV2 | CASSVNPGYTGELFF | TGTGCCAGCAGTGTGAATCCAGGGTACACCGGGGAGCTGTTTTTT
NA | TRBD1 | TRBJ1-5 | TRBV19 | CASSWDREQPQHF | TGTGCCAGTAGTTGGGACAGGGAACAGCCCCAGCATTTT
few | TRBD2 | TRBJ2-2 | TRBV6-1 | CASSDQLAGANTGELFF | TGTGCCAGCAGTGACCAGCTAGCGGGGGCGAACACCGGGGAGCTGTTTTTT
NA | TRBD2 | TRBJ2-7 | TRBV18 | CASSPNTLGLAGVGYYEQYF | TGTGCCAGCTCACCAAATACGCTAGGACTAGCGGGAGTAGGGTACTACGAGCAGTACTTC
once | NA | TRBJ2-2 | TRBV10-3 | CAISLSNGTLNTGELFF | TGTGCCATCAGCCTATCTAACGGGACACTGAACACCGGGGAGCTGTTTTTT
NA | NA | TRBJ2-4 | TRBV7-9 | CASSPSEVGGIQYF | TGTGCCAGCAGCCCTTCTGAGGTCGGGGGCATTCAGTACTTC
NA | NA | TRBJ2-1 | TRBV4-3 | CASSQDQGSIYNEQFF | TGCGCCAGCAGCCAAGATCAGGGTTCAATCTACAATGAGCAGTTCTTC
NA | TRBD2 | TRBJ2-5 | TRBV5-1 | CASSLDGGRGGTQYF | TGCGCCAGCAGCTTGGACGGCGGGAGGGGCGGGACCCAGTACTTC
once | TRBD2 | TRBJ2-1 | TRBV5-1 | CASSAVTSGEQFF | TGCGCCAGCAGCGCCGTCACTAGCGGGGAGCAGTTCTTC
NA | NA | TRBJ1-2 | TRBV15 | CATSKPTAYGYTF | TGTGCCACCAGCAAACCGACAGCCTATGGCTACACCTTC
few | NA | TRBJ1-1 | TRBV2 | CASSAEFKNTEAFF | TGTGCCAGCAGCGCCGAATTCAAGAACACTGAAGCTTTCTTT
NA | TRBD2 | TRBJ2-5 | TRBV7-9 | CASSSGTSQETQYF | TGTGCCAGCAGCTCCGGGACTAGCCAGGAGACCCAGTACTTC
NA | TRBD1 | TRBJ1-1 | TRBV19 | CASIPPGQKAMNTEAFF | TGTGCCAGTATCCCCCCGGGACAGAAAGCGATGAACACTGAAGCTTTCTTT
few | NA | TRBJ2-7 | TRBV28 | CASSPLANGGWHGEQYF | TGTGCCAGCAGTCCTCTAGCTAACGGGGGATGGCATGGGGAGCAGTACTTC
NA | NA | TRBJ2-1 | TRBV7-9 | CASSPLTSHNEQFF | TGTGCCAGCAGCCCGCTGACTAGTCACAATGAGCAGTTCTTC
few | TRBD1 | TRBJ1-6 | TRBV18 | CASSPSRDSNSPLHF | TGTGCCAGCTCACCATCCAGGGACAGTAATTCACCCCTCCACTTT
NA | TRBD1 | TRBJ2-2 | TRBV5-1 | CASSSGDRVANTGELFF | TGCGCCAGCAGCTCGGGGGACAGGGTTGCGAACACCGGGGAGCTGTTTTTT
NA | TRBD1 | TRBJ1-2 | TRBV14 | CASSQQQGAYDGYTF | TGTGCCAGCAGCCAACAACAGGGGGCTTATGATGGCTACACCTTC
NA | NA | TRBJ2-7 | TRBV7-2 | CASSTSLYDPYEQYF | TGTGCCAGCAGCACGTCGCTCTACGATCCCTACGAGCAGTACTTC
NA | TRBD1 | TRBJ2-7 | TRBV7-2 | CASSLGGTGTYEQYF | TGTGCCAGCAGCTTAGGAGGGACAGGTACCTACGAGCAGTACTTC
few | NA | TRBJ1-1 | TRBV20-1 | CSADRNTEAFF | TGCAGTGCCGACAGGAACACTGAAGCTTTCTTT
NA | NA | TRBJ1-5 | TRBV19 | CASSKNGHTGQPQHF | TGTGCCAGTAGCAAAAACGGACATACAGGCCAGCCCCAGCATTTT
once | TRBD2 | TRBJ2-3 | TRBV19 | CASTMGRLAGRDTQYF | TGTGCCAGTACCATGGGGAGACTAGCGGGACGAGATACGCAGTATTTT
NA | TRBD1 | TRBJ1-1 | TRBV27 | CASRGQGPMGNTEAFF | TGTGCCAGCAGGGGACAGGGCCCGATGGGGAACACTGAAGCTTTCTTT
NA | TRBD2 | TRBJ2-2 | TRBV5-1 | CASSTRGRTSGGTGELFF | TGCGCCAGCAGCACTCGTGGCCGGACTAGCGGGGGCACCGGGGAGCTGTTTTTT
NA | TRBD2 | TRBJ2-3 | TRBV9 | CASSVGRGAYTDTQYF | TGTGCCAGCAGCGTAGGGCGGGGGGCCTACACAGATACGCAGTATTTT
NA | NA | TRBJ1-6 | TRBV5-1 | CASSVQGDNSPLHF | TGCGCCAGCAGCGTCCAGGGAGATAATTCACCCCTCCACTTT
NA | TRBD2 | TRBJ2-3 | TRBV10-3 | CAISESLAGGTTDTQYF | TGTGCCATCAGTGAGTCGCTAGCGGGGGGCACCACAGATACGCAGTATTTT
NA | NA | TRBJ1-5 | TRBV27 | CASSLALPGPQHF | TGTGCCAGCAGTTTAGCTCTCCCTGGGCCCCAGCATTTT
many | TRBD1 | TRBJ2-2 | TRBV11-2 | CASSLESQGTGELFF | TGTGCCAGCAGCTTAGAATCACAGGGGACCGGGGAGCTGTTTTTT
NA | NA | TRBJ2-7 | TRBV4-3 | CASSQDHDYEQYF | TGCGCCAGCAGCCAAGATCATGACTACGAGCAGTACTTC
NA | TRBD1 | TRBJ1-2 | TRBV2 | CASSGTGGNGYTF | TGTGCCAGCAGTGGGACAGGGGGCAATGGCTACACCTTC